The 7 T cell receptor beta chains listed next were all sequenced from one sample in a study of shared clonotypes between healthy human individuals. The naive CD8 fraction comprised CD45RO-negative cells positively selected for CCR7 and excluded terminally differentiated effector memory CD45RA+ cells. The assay was immunoSEQ multiplex PCR, and TCRdb's table has in-frame clones only and misses some. The sample includes approximately 650,000 clones, roughly 96% of them seen just once. The sequencing sample was made of naive CD8+ T cells sorted from blood. All receptors derive from a woman in her 30s in good health.

The gene calls are TRBV5-1 and TRBJ2-3; 10 bases align to TRBD2. The CDR3 is made up of 16 amino acids. J gave up 3 bases and V 1 base, and 5 bases lay outside the gene matches. The germline V gene has CDR1 SGHRS and CDR2 YFSETQ. CDR3 protein: CASSLLAGERTDTQYF. CDR3 DNA sequence: TGCGCCAGCAGCTTGCTAGCGGGAGAGCGGACAGATACGCAGTATTTT.

This chain joins TRBV7-9 and TRBJ1-4; maybe TRBD1 (5 bases). Trimming cost V 1 base and J 1 base, with 7 bases left between them. This CDR3 is 15 amino acids long. Per germline, CDR1 SEHNR and CDR2 FQNEAQ (reference sequence). CDR3 in amino acids: CASSLEGLTNEKLFF. The CDR3 bases are TGTGCCAGCAGCTTAGAGGGGTTAACTAATGAAAAACTGTTTTTT.

V usage is TRBV11-2 and J usage is TRBJ1-1; 7 nucleotides match TRBD1. This CDR3 has 16 residues. Unmatched junction bases numbered 8, after V lost 1 base and J lost 3 bases. CDR1 is SGHAT and CDR2 is FQNNGV in the germline V gene. The CDR3 nucleotides are TGTGCCAGCAGCTTAGCAGCAGGGACAGACTACACTGAAGCTTTCTTT. It encodes CASSLAAGTDYTEAFF.

The chain uses TRBV6-1 and TRBJ2-7; D remains unclear. There are 13 residues in the CDR3. V shed 0 bases and J shed 6 bases, with 9 bases lying between them. Germline CDR1 reads MNHNS; CDR2 reads SASEGT. The CDR3 coding sequence is TGTGCCAGCAGTGAAGCGGCGTCACTCGAGCAGTACTTC. Amino acids: CASSEAASLEQYF.

The J gene is TRBJ2-5, the V gene TRBV1; the table calls TRBD2, which could not be checked here. TRBV1 is a recognized pseudogene. CDR3 size: 16 residues. CDR3 amino acids: CTSSLVRPSPKETQYF. CDR3 nucleotides: TGCACCAGCAGCCTCGTACGACCTAGCCCCAAGGAGACCCAGTACTTC.

The chain is built from TRBV27 and TRBJ2-7; possible D gene TRBD2, 5 bases. V was shortened by 2 bases and J by 2 bases, with 10 bases between the two germline ends. This CDR3 region has 14 residues. The V gene's germline CDR1 is MNHEY and CDR2 SMNVEV (reference sequence). The CDR3 DNA reads as TGTGCCAGCAGTTTAGGTTCAGCGGCCTACGAGCAGTACTTC. It is translated as CASSLGSAAYEQYF.

The CDR3 DNA sequence: TGTGCCAGCAGGACAGGGGGCGTCCATCAGCCCCAGCATTTT. This gives the protein CASRTGGVHQPQHF. This chain uses TRBV28 with TRBJ1-5, with 10 bases matching TRBD1. CDR1 MDHEN and CDR2 SYDVKM come from the germline V gene. The CDR3 loop spans 14 amino acids. Unmatched junction bases numbered 4, after V lost 6 bases and J lost 5 bases.